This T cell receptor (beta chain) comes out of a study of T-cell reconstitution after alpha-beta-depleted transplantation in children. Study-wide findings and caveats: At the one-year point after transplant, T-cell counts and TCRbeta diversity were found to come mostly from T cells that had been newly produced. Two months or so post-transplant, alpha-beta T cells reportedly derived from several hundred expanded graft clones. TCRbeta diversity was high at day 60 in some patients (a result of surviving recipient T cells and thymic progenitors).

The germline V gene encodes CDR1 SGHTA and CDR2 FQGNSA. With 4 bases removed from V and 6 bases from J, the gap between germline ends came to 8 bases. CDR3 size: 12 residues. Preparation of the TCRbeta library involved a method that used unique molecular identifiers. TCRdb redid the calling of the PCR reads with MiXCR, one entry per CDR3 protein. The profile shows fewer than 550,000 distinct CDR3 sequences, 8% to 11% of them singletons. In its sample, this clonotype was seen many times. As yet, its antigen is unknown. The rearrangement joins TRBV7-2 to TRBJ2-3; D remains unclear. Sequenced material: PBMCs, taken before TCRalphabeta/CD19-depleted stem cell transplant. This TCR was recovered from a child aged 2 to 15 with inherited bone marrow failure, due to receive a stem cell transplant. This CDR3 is CASSSPRDTQYF. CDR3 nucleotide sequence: TGTGCCAGCAGCTCCCCCCGGGATACGCAGTATTTT. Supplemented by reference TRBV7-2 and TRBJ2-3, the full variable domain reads GAGVSQSPSNKVTEKGKDVELRCDPISGHTALYWYRQSLGQGLEFLIYFQGNSAPDKSGLPSDRFSAERTGGSVSTLTIQRTQQEDSAVYLCASSSPRDTQYFGPGTRLTVL.